Below are 30 T cell receptor beta chains sequenced from a single sample in a study of chemoradiotherapy in HPV16-positive cancers. Sequencing used immunoSEQ multiplex PCR; TCRdb keeps in-frame clones, though not all of them. Of some 11,000 clones in the sample, around 82% are singletons; the top ten hold about 1.1%. This material was collected from a patient who underwent chemoradiotherapy. Receptor source: a human donor with HPV-associated anogenital cancer.

The chain couples TRBV10-3 to TRBJ1-2; TRBD1 aligns across 7 bases. The junction had 21 bases not matched to a gene; V was cut back by 7 bases and J by 4 bases. The length of the CDR3 is 18 residues. In germline, CDR1 is ENHRY, CDR2 SYGVKD. The CDR3 coding sequence is TGTGCCATCAAGGGGCGAAGGGGGCTACTGACCGAAGTCTATGGCTACACCTTC. Amino acids: CAIKGRRGLLTEVYGYTF.

The chain joins TRBV18 to TRBJ1-1; 8 bases align to TRBD1. The CDR3 spans 16 residues. CDR1 KGHSH and CDR2 LQKENI come from the germline V gene. V lost 3 bases, J lost 0 bases, and 6 bases stayed unmatched. The CDR3 DNA reads as TGTGCCAGCTCACCTGGACAGGGTACGGTGAACACTGAAGCTTTCTTT. Encoded protein: CASSPGQGTVNTEAFF.

The chain is built from TRBV2 and TRBJ2-2; D gene ambiguous. The germline CDR1 and CDR2 sequences are SNHLY and FYNNEI. The V gene lost 4 bases and the J gene lost 0 bases, with 9 bases spanning the gap. The CDR3 is 15 residues long. CDR3 nucleotide sequence: TGTGCCAGCAGTGTGGGGTCGGCGAACACCGGGGAGCTGTTTTTT. It translates to CASSVGSANTGELFF. The variable domain in full, completed from reference TRBV2 and TRBJ2-2, reads EPEVTQTPSHQVTQMGQEVILRCVPISNHLYFYWYRQILGQKVEFLVSFYNNEISEKSEIFDDQFSVERPDGSNFTLKIRSTKLEDSAMYFCASSVGSANTGELFFGEGSRLTVL.

This rearrangement joins TRBV5-1 to TRBJ2-3, with D perhaps TRBD1 or TRBD2 (5 bases each). Germline CDR1 SGHRS, CDR2 YFSETQ. V was shortened by 2 bases and J by 0 bases, with 10 bases between the two germline ends. CDR3 size: 15 residues. The CDR3 DNA is TGCGCCAGCAGCTTTTGGGGGTCTAGCACAGATACGCAGTATTTT. It specifies CASSFWGSSTDTQYF. Looking up the rest from reference TRBV5-1 and TRBJ2-3 gives the full variable domain: KAGVTQTPRYLIKTRGQQVTLSCSPISGHRSVSWYQQTPGQGLQFLFEYFSETQRNKGNFPGRFSGRQFSNSRSEMNVSTLELGDSALYLCASSFWGSSTDTQYFGPGTRLTVL.

CDR3 sequence reads: CASSQDIRVTGTGELFF. In DNA form, the CDR3 reads TGCGCCAGCAGCCAAGATATCAGGGTAACGGGAACCGGGGAGCTGTTTTTT. This rearrangement joins TRBV4-1 to TRBJ2-2; TRBD1 or TRBD2 may be the D gene (5 bases each). This CDR3 region has 17 residues. CDR1 is MGHRA, CDR2 YSYEKL, per germline. V gave up 0 bases and J gave up 5 bases, with 16 bases separating them.

This chain joins TRBV9 and TRBJ2-6; D perhaps matches TRBD2 (6 bases). The CDR3 is made up of 11 amino acids. Germline V gene data show CDR1 as SGDLS and CDR2 as YYNGEE. Trimming stripped 3 bases from V and 13 bases from J, with 8 bases between. The CDR3 is CASSGLGVLTF. CDR3 nucleotides: TGTGCCAGCAGCGGACTAGGTGTCCTGACTTTC.

The chain has TRBV7-9 and TRBJ1-4, with 8 nucleotides matching TRBD1. The junction had 1 base not matched to a gene; V was cut back by 3 bases and J by 7 bases. The CDR3 contains 13 residues. Germline lookup yields CDR1 SEHNR and CDR2 FQNEAQ (reference sequence). CDR3 protein: CASSLGTGEKLFF. The CDR3 DNA follows: TGTGCCAGCAGCTTGGGGACAGGTGAAAAACTGTTTTTT.

This clone was seen a single time. The chain joins TRBV18 to TRBJ1-4; 8 bases align to TRBD1. V lost 4 bases, J lost 6 bases, and 4 bases stayed unmatched. The CDR3 runs to 14 residues. The germline V gene encodes CDR1 KGHSH and CDR2 LQKENI. CDR3 sequence (DNA): TGTGCCAGCTCACTCGGACAGGGAGATGAAAAACTGTTTTTT. Translation gives CASSLGQGDEKLFF.

DNA for the CDR3: TGTGCCAGCAGCTTAGATCTGGGGATGAGAGTGGATGAGCAGTTCTTC. It translates to CASSLDLGMRVDEQFF. The gene calls are TRBV11-2 and TRBJ2-1, with unresolved D. The CDR3 runs 16 residues. In germline, CDR1 is SGHAT, CDR2 FQNNGV. Trimming cost V 0 bases and J 8 bases, with 17 bases left between them.

This chain uses TRBV19 with TRBJ1-4, with D possibly being TRBD1 (5 bases). CDR1 and CDR2 from the germline V gene are LNHDA and SQIVND (reference sequence). The CDR3 runs 14 residues. The V end lost 5 bases, the J end lost 5 bases, and 12 bases lay between the germline ends. CDR3 amino acids: CASSLRGGNEKLFF. The CDR3 DNA reads TGTGCCAGTAGTCTACGGGGGGGAAATGAAAAACTGTTTTTT. The full variable domain, its missing parts supplied by reference TRBV19 and TRBJ1-4, is DGGITQSPKYLFRKEGQNVTLSCEQNLNHDAMYWYRQDPGQGLRLIYYSQIVNDFQKGDIAEGYSVSREKKESFPLTVTSAQKNPTAFYLCASSLRGGNEKLFFGSGTQLSVL.

The gene calls are TRBV9 and TRBJ2-6; D possibly matches TRBD1 or TRBD2 (5 bases each). The CDR3 runs to 17 residues. Trimming shortened V by 3 bases and J by 0 bases, and 13 bases separated the two germline ends. Germline V gives CDR1 SGDLS, CDR2 YYNGEE. The CDR3 is CASSDRDGTSGANVLTF. CDR3 in DNA: TGTGCCAGCAGCGACCGGGACGGAACCTCTGGGGCCAACGTCCTGACTTTC.

V gene TRBV19 combines with J gene TRBJ2-6; D possibly uses TRBD1 or TRBD2 (5 bases each). Looked up from germline, CDR1 is LNHDA and CDR2 is SQIVND (reference sequence). The germline V and J ends were trimmed by 0 bases and 0 bases, with 9 bases remaining between them. This CDR3 has 17 residues. DNA of the CDR3: TGTGCCAGTAGTATAGATCGGGGCTTCTCTGGGGCCAACGTCCTGACTTTC. This encodes CASSIDRGFSGANVLTF.

Written as DNA, the CDR3 is TGTGCCAGCCAGGGAACCTCTGGGGCCAACGTCCTGACTTTC. It codes for CASQGTSGANVLTF. This rearrangement joins TRBV6-6 to TRBJ2-6; perhaps TRBD1 as D (5 bases). V was trimmed by 8 bases and J by 0 bases, leaving 8 bases between them. The germline CDR1 and CDR2 sequences are MNHNY and SVGAGI (reference sequence). The CDR3 is made up of 14 amino acids.

V and J are TRBV21-1 and TRBJ2-3; the table gives TRBD2 as D, unverified against the DNA. TRBV21-1 is assigned pseudogene status. The CDR3 length is 18 residues. The DNA for the CDR3 is TGTGCCAGCAGCAAAGGAGGGTTCTGGGGGGGGAGCACAGATACGCAGTATTTT. It is translated as CASSKGGFWGGSTDTQYF.

The chain has TRBV11-2 and TRBJ2-7; no firm D call. The CDR3 covers 12 residues. CDR1 SGHAT and CDR2 FQNNGV come from the germline V gene. Trimming removed 0 bases at V and 4 bases at J, with 4 bases between. The CDR3 spells CASSLEGYEQYF. CDR3 nucleotides: TGTGCCAGCAGCTTAGAGGGTTACGAGCAGTACTTC.

V usage is TRBV14 and J usage is TRBJ2-5; TRBD2 agrees at 14 bases. The CDR3 length is 16 residues. From germline, CDR1 is SGHDN and CDR2 FVKESK. The V gene end was trimmed by 3 bases and the J gene end by 9 bases; junction bases not matched to a gene: 9. CDR3 coding DNA: TGTGCCAGCAGCCAGGGTTTCGGGACTAGCGGGGGCCCCCAGTACTTC. Translated: CASSQGFGTSGGPQYF.

The V and J genes are TRBV19 and TRBJ1-5, with D maybe TRBD1 (6 bases). Germline CDR1 and CDR2: LNHDA and SQIVND (reference sequence). The V end lost 5 bases, the J end lost 3 bases, and 26 bases lay between the germline ends. There are 19 residues in the CDR3. The CDR3 DNA follows: TGTGCCAGTAGTCGAGAAGGGGGAGGGGAGGACTACTACAATCAGCCCCAGCATTTT. It specifies CASSREGGGEDYYNQPQHF.

This clone appeared a few times. This chain joins TRBV11-2 and TRBJ1-6; 7 positions agree with TRBD1. V shed 0 bases and J 9 bases; nucleotides not matched to a gene: 5. Germline CDR1 SGHAT, CDR2 FQNNGV. The CDR3 sequence is 15 residues long. The DNA of the CDR3 is TGTGCCAGCAGCTTAGACAAGGGGGCTCGTTCACCCCTCCACTTT. Its translation is CASSLDKGARSPLHF. The whole variable domain, remainder taken from reference TRBV11-2 and TRBJ1-6, is EAGVAQSPRYKIIEKRQSVAFWCNPISGHATLYWYQQILGQGPKLLIQFQNNGVVDDSQLPKDRFSAERLKGVDSTLKIQPAKLEDSAVYLCASSLDKGARSPLHFGNGTRLTVT.

The rearrangement joins TRBV5-1 to TRBJ2-7; D possibly corresponds to TRBD1 (6 bases). There are 15 residues in the CDR3. Germline V gene data show CDR1 as SGHRS and CDR2 as YFSETQ. V dropped 0 bases and J dropped 3 bases, with 13 bases sitting between them. The CDR3 DNA is TGCGCCAGCAGCTTGGGGGTTCAGGGGAACTACGAGCAGTACTTC. The encoded protein is CASSLGVQGNYEQYF.

With regard to this clone: At one end the junction does not follow the germline gene, possibly because of a read error. V gene TRBV7-7 combines with J gene TRBJ1-4; the D gene is possibly TRBD1 (6 bases). The CDR3 sequence is 15 residues long. Germline loops: CDR1 SSHAT, CDR2 FNYEAQ (reference sequence). The CDR3 DNA follows: TGTGCTAGCAGCTTTTCTCTCGGACAGAATGAAAAACTGTTTTTT. The encoded protein is CASSFSLGQNEKLFF.

The rearrangement joins TRBV5-8 to TRBJ2-5; TRBD2 matches at 7 bases. This CDR3 contains 16 residues. Germline CDR1 SGHTS, CDR2 YDEGEE. V lost 0 bases and J lost 2; bases outside the gene matches: 7. As DNA, the CDR3 is TGTGCCAGCAGCTTGGGTCTAGCGGAGAATCAAGAGACCCAGTACTTC. Residues: CASSLGLAENQETQYF. Together with reference TRBV5-8 and TRBJ2-5, the CDR3 gives the full variable domain: EAGVTQSPTHLIKTRGQQATLRCSPISGHTSVYWYQQALGLGLQFLLWYDEGEERNRGNFPPRFSGRQFPNYSSELNVNALELEDSALYLCASSLGLAENQETQYFGPGTRLLVL.

The J gene is TRBJ2-3, the V gene TRBV5-1; the match to TRBD1 covers 10 bases. With 4 bases clipped from V and 2 bases from J, the junction kept 10 bases outside the gene matches. Germline V lookup: CDR1 SGHRS, CDR2 YFSETQ. This CDR3 contains 17 residues. CDR3 bases: TGCGCCAGCAGCACCGGTTCAGGGACAGGGGACACAGATACGCAGTATTTT. Amino acids: CASSTGSGTGDTDTQYF.

The chain employs TRBV11-1 and TRBJ1-2; 10 positions agree with TRBD1. Germline loops: CDR1 SGHAT, CDR2 FQDESV (reference sequence). V shed 6 bases, J shed 3 bases, and the junction held 7 bases outside the gene matches. CDR3 size: 15 residues. The CDR3: CASSGGTGVYYGYTF. The CDR3 DNA sequence: TGTGCCAGCAGTGGCGGGACAGGGGTATACTATGGCTACACCTTC.

The rearrangement links TRBV10-3 to TRBJ1-4; no firm D call. Germline V lookup: CDR1 ENHRY, CDR2 SYGVKD. CDR3 length equals 15 residues. The ends were cut back, 8 bases at V and 3 bases at J, with 16 bases in the middle. This CDR3 reads CAICWAPGPNEKLFF. In DNA, the CDR3 is TGTGCCATCTGCTGGGCACCCGGCCCTAATGAAAAACTGTTTTTT.

The rearrangement uses TRBV2 and TRBJ1-6; D not certain. This CDR3 region has 14 residues. Trimming stripped 5 bases from V and 2 bases from J, with 7 bases between. Per germline, CDR1 SNHLY and CDR2 FYNNEI. The CDR3 loop reads CASSRQAYNSPLHF. The DNA for the CDR3 is TGTGCCAGCAGTAGGCAGGCCTATAATTCACCCCTCCACTTT.

The chain joins TRBV30 to TRBJ1-6; 8 bases are a match to TRBD1. The length of the CDR3 is 14 residues. Trimming at V came to 7 bases and at J to 10 bases, leaving 12 bases not matched to a gene. Germline V gene sequence: CDR1 GTSNPN, CDR2 SVGIG (reference sequence). The CDR3 region has the DNA TGTGCCTTACACCCCCGGACAGGGTTGTCACCCCTCCACTTT. It is translated as CALHPRTGLSPLHF.

The rearrangement joins TRBV18 to TRBJ1-6, with TRBD1 as a possible D gene (6 bases). The CDR3 has 15 amino acids. Trimming stripped 4 bases from V and 8 bases from J, with 15 bases between. CDR1 is KGHSH, CDR2 LQKENI, per germline. The CDR3: CASSLGQPRDSPLHF. The CDR3, as DNA: TGTGCCAGCTCACTAGGACAGCCCCGGGATTCACCCCTCCACTTT.

J is TRBJ1-5 and V is TRBV28, with TRBD1 matching over 8 bases. The CDR3 consists of 20 residues. Germline V gene lookup returns CDR1 MDHEN and CDR2 SYDVKM. V was clipped by 1 base and J by 7 bases; unmatched bases: 21. The CDR3 region has the DNA TGTGCCAGCAGTTTATTATCCGGTTTCCAGGGGGCGGTTATCGGGCAGCCCCAGCATTTT. It specifies CASSLLSGFQGAVIGQPQHF.

The V call is TRBV4-2, the J call TRBJ2-5, with 14 bases identical to TRBD2. This CDR3 has 16 residues. Germline CDR1 is LGHNA and CDR2 is YNFKEQ. With 4 bases clipped from V and 3 bases from J, the junction kept 4 bases outside the gene matches. CDR3 amino acids: CASSLGTSGGEETQYF. CDR3 nucleotides: TGTGCCAGCAGCCTTGGGACTAGCGGGGGAGAAGAGACCCAGTACTTC.

V is TRBV6-1 and J is TRBJ2-3; TRBD1 matches at 9 bases. Losses at the gene ends were 0 bases for V and 4 bases for J; bases not matched to a gene: 5. CDR1 and CDR2 from the germline V gene are MNHNS and SASEGT. The CDR3 sequence is 16 residues long. The CDR3 spells CASSEAGTGSPDTQYF. CDR3 in DNA: TGTGCCAGCAGTGAAGCGGGGACAGGGAGCCCAGATACGCAGTATTTT.